This TCR beta chain comes out of a study of blood T cell repertoires in COVID-19. Study information: Sites across the United States, Italy and Spain contributed samples from acute and convalescent COVID-19. Nucleic acid was either cDNA or gDNA, and it came from T cells, B-cell-depleted T cells, or PBMCs.

Seattle researchers signed up patients amid active infection and tracked them longitudinally. Original processing methods: Estimated nucleated cell counts came from reference gene primer amplification. Measured with immunoSEQ multiplex PCR; TCRdb has only the in-frame clones, and not every one. V and J calls and clone size are those listed in that table; D and trimming were worked out from the DNA. This table has roughly 340,000 clones, 88% appearing once. The CDR3 contains 15 residues. Trimming at V came to 5 bases and at J to 1 base, leaving 4 bases not matched to a gene. Germline V gene sequence: CDR1 MNHEY, CDR2 SMNVEV (reference sequence).

The source material was peripheral blood. The genes are TRBV27 and TRBJ2-1; 8 bases align to TRBD1. The TCR originated in a woman between 65 and 79 years old with COVID-19, enrolled during active disease. The CDR3 loop reads CASSPDRVSYNEQFF. In DNA form, the CDR3 reads TGTGCCAGCAGTCCGGACAGGGTTTCCTACAATGAGCAGTTCTTC.